This T cell receptor (beta chain) was found in a study of blood T cell repertoires in COVID-19 (dated by TCRdb to 2019 to 2021). In the study overall: Samples from collaborators originated in the United States, Italy and Spain and spanned both the acute and convalescent phases of COVID-19. Where HLA class I and class II types were available, the types were taken from metadata supplied by the sample provider, not from assay-based typing. The dataset comprised deeply sampled blood TCRbeta repertoires from subjects exposed to, actively infected with, or recovered from COVID-19. A de-identified subject ID, COVID-19 status, age in years and sex were almost always included in the sample metadata. The samples were drawn from two sources: the first 160 participants of the ongoing ImmuneRACE study, and 1,000 to 1,500 subjects contributed by 6 global collaborators. The material from the prospective study consisted of cDNA or gDNA derived from T cells, B-cell-depleted T cells, or PBMCs. A freely available public database, intended as a resource for researchers studying the immune response to SARS-CoV-2, is where the repertoires were released. What the research found in general, with its limitations: The quantity of clinical and demographic metadata differed by source and by participant and was supplied without curation.

Details on this clone: What antigen it recognizes has not been identified. Base qualities are not recorded, but no much larger clone differs from it by a single base.

TCRbeta CDR3 regions were amplified from genomic DNA using the immunoSEQ Assay, a bias-controlled multiplex PCR. In the source study's methods: The number of nucleated cells in each sample was estimated by amplification of reference gene primers within the assay. To quantify the absolute abundance of each unique TCRbeta CDR3 rearrangement, sequence reads were collapsed and filtered. For each sample, productive Simpson clonality was calculated by taking the square root of Simpson's diversity index across productive rearrangements. TCRdb mirrors the immuneACCESS table, restricted to in-frame sequences. Some clones are absent from its copies; in checked studies, under half trace to an unresolved V gene, and the reason for the others is unknown. V and J calls and clone size are as listed in that table; D and trimming were resolved from the DNA. This sample holds roughly 310,000 clones; roughly 90% were observed only once. The top ten constitute around 4% of the sample.

Each collaborating institution followed its own protocols to collect whole blood in K2EDTA tubes. For TCRbeta analysis, collaborators shipped samples in one of three forms: frozen whole blood, isolated PBMCs, or DNA extracted from either of those sample types. V is trimmed back by 5 bases and J by 3 bases, and the junction contains 9 bases that no gene match accounts for. Based on the germline V gene (reference sequence), the CDR1 and CDR2 sequences are SEHNR and FQNEAQ. The CDR3 numbers 15 residues from cysteine through phenylalanine. Just the 45-base CDR3 DNA is kept, in frame starting at base 1. Sequencing input: peripheral blood. The chain is made from TRBV7-9 and TRBJ1-2, with 7 middle bases fitting TRBD1. This TCR derives from a woman aged 45-59 years with active or convalescent COVID-19. The CDR3 is CASSPINRGDYGYTF. The DNA sequence follows: TGTGCCAGCAGCCCTATCAACAGGGGTGACTATGGCTACACCTTC.